The 28 T cell receptor beta chains in this list originate from one sample, sequenced in a study of CD8 T cells in ankylosing spondylitis. TCRdb passed the 5' RACE reads through MiXCR, listing each CDR3 protein once. Found here are about 150,000 distinct CDR3 sequences, around two fifths of them singletons; the top ten hold roughly 15%. Sequencing was performed on synovial fluid, either unsorted or a sorted T cell fraction (not recorded which). These receptors all stem from a male donor with ankylosing spondylitis.

The V and J genes are TRBV10-3 and TRBJ1-1; D remains unclear. The CDR3 extends over 14 amino acids. V was cut by 3 bases and J by 0 bases, with 8 bases left in between. In germline, CDR1 is ENHRY, CDR2 SYGVKD. Here the CDR3 reads CAISDRYLNTEAFF. The DNA of the CDR3 is TGTGCCATCAGTGACAGGTACTTGAACACTGAAGCTTTCTTT.

There are many counts of this clonotype. This rearrangement joins TRBV27 to TRBJ1-5; the D is unclear. Between the trimmed V and J ends, which lost 8 bases and 0 bases, there was a span of 17 bases. The length of the CDR3 is 16 residues. The germline CDR1 and CDR2 sequences are MNHEY and SMNVEV (reference sequence). This chain's CDR3 is CASPPRGKGSNQPQHF. The CDR3 DNA sequence: TGTGCCAGCCCTCCCAGAGGGAAAGGTAGCAATCAGCCCCAGCATTTT.

In its sample, this clonotype is medium-sized. The chain uses TRBV11-2 and TRBJ1-2; D gene uncertain. V was pared by 0 bases and J by 0 bases, with 8 bases between. Germline CDR1 SGHAT, CDR2 FQNNGV. The CDR3 is 15 residues long. CDR3 nucleotide sequence: TGTGCCAGCAGCTTAGATCCGTGGGCTAACTATGGCTACACCTTC. Amino acids: CASSLDPWANYGYTF.

The V gene is TRBV11-2, the J gene TRBJ2-3; 8 bases fit TRBD1. The CDR3 spans 16 residues. Germline CDR1 reads SGHAT; CDR2 reads FQNNGV. V shed 6 bases, J shed 2 bases, and the junction held 10 bases outside the gene matches. The chain's CDR3 is CASRPPQTGATDTQYF. The CDR3 DNA is TGTGCCAGCAGACCTCCCCAGACAGGGGCCACAGATACGCAGTATTTT.

V is TRBV13 and J is TRBJ2-1, with 11 nucleotides matching TRBD2. The germline CDR1 and CDR2 sequences are PRHDT and FYEKMQ (reference sequence). CDR3 length: 15 amino acids. The J segment lost 6 bases and the V segment lost 5 bases, leaving 6 bases of the junction unmatched. Here the CDR3 DNA reads TGTGCCAGCAGCATTAGCGGGGGGGCTACCAATGAGCAGTTCTTC. Amino acids: CASSISGGATNEQFF. The whole variable domain, remainder taken from reference TRBV13 and TRBJ2-1, is AAGVIQSPRHLIKEKRETATLKCYPIPRHDTVYWYQQGPGQDPQFLISFYEKMQSDKGSIPDRFSAQQFSDYHSELNMSSLELGDSALYFCASSISGGATNEQFFGPGTRLTVL.

In this sample, this clonotype turned up a few times. The rearrangement links TRBV12-3 or TRBV12-4 to TRBJ1-1; the D gene is possibly TRBD1 (5 bases). The V end was cut by 6 bases, the J end by 11 bases, with 13 bases between. The CDR3 extends over 11 amino acids. The CDR3 nucleotides read TGTGCCAGCAGCCCCGGGACTGCGGCTTTCTTT. Translating gives CASSPGTAAFF.

This sequence joins TRBV28 and TRBJ1-6; a possible D gene is TRBD1 (5 bases). V lost 3 bases, J lost 5 bases, and 8 bases lay in between. CDR3 length: 14 residues. Looked up from germline, CDR1 is MDHEN and CDR2 is SYDVKM. The CDR3 nucleotides are TGTGCCAGCAGTTTCGACAGTAATAATTCACCCCTCCACTTT. This sequence encodes CASSFDSNNSPLHF.

The chain combines TRBV4-1 with TRBJ2-1; 10 nucleotides line up with TRBD2. CDR3 length equals 18 residues. Germline V gives CDR1 MGHRA, CDR2 YSYEKL. J lost 3 bases, V lost 2 bases, and 10 bases had no gene match. DNA of the CDR3: TGCGCCAGCAGCCAACTAGCGGGGGCCCTCCGCGTCTACAATGAGCAGTTCTTC. It codes for CASSQLAGALRVYNEQFF.

This chain uses TRBV27 with TRBJ1-2; unclear D gene. Trimming left V 0 bases short and J 4 bases short, with 9 bases between. The CDR3 spans 14 residues. Germline loops: CDR1 MNHEY, CDR2 SMNVEV (reference sequence). The CDR3 reads CASSLSRRIYGYTF. The CDR3 nucleotides are TGTGCCAGCAGTTTATCGCGGCGGATCTATGGCTACACCTTC.

Here the CDR3 reads CASSWGGTSDYEQYF. The CDR3 coding sequence is TGCGCCAGCAGCTGGGGAGGGACTAGCGATTACGAGCAGTACTTC. This chain uses TRBV5-1 with TRBJ2-7, with 10 bases fitting TRBD2. Trimming cost V 3 bases and J 4 bases; bases outside gene matches: 7. The germline V gene encodes CDR1 SGHRS and CDR2 YFSETQ. The CDR3 totals 15 residues.

Only a few counts were recorded for this clonotype. The chain is built from TRBV12-3 or TRBV12-4 and TRBJ1-3; no definite D call. This CDR3 contains 14 residues. The V and J ends lost 3 bases and 1 base respectively, with 7 bases between them. CDR3 in DNA: TGTGCCAGCAGTTTCGTTACTTCTGGAAACACCATATATTTT. It codes for CASSFVTSGNTIYF.

The V call is TRBV25-1, the J call TRBJ2-5; D perhaps matches TRBD1 (7 bases). The CDR3 runs 14 residues. V was clipped by 2 bases and J by 4 bases, with 11 bases between them. Per germline, CDR1 MGHDK and CDR2 SYGVNS. The CDR3 is CASSERGRGETQYF. CDR3 nucleotides: TGTGCCAGCAGTGAAAGGGGGCGGGGAGAGACCCAGTACTTC.

This clonotype was seen more than once but under ten times. The V and J genes are TRBV5-4 and TRBJ2-1, with D uncertain. The CDR3 covers 12 residues. Trimming took 0 bases from V and 8 from J, leaving 6 bases between them. Germline CDR1 reads SGHNT; CDR2 reads YYREEE (reference sequence). The CDR3 nucleotides are TGTGCCAGCAGCTTGGCGAAAGATGAGCAGTTCTTC. The encoded protein is CASSLAKDEQFF.

V gene TRBV5-1 combines with J gene TRBJ2-1; no firm D call. The CDR3 has 18 residues. Trimming pared 4 bases from V and 0 bases from J, leaving 20 bases between. CDR1 is SGHRS, CDR2 YFSETQ, per germline. DNA of the CDR3: TGCGCCAGCAGCCCATCCCCCACAGCGTACTACTCCTACAATGAGCAGTTCTTC. The encoded protein is CASSPSPTAYYSYNEQFF.

This clonotype was detected a few times. The chain employs TRBV5-1 and TRBJ2-1, with D tentatively TRBD1 or TRBD2 (6 bases each). The length of the CDR3 is 14 residues. CDR1 is SGHRS, CDR2 YFSETQ, per germline. V was shortened by 5 bases and J by 7 bases, with 16 bases between the two germline ends. DNA of the CDR3: TGCGCCAGCAGGCCTCGCGGAGGGGGGAATGAGCAGTTCTTC. As protein: CASRPRGGGNEQFF.

This chain uses TRBV5-6 with TRBJ2-3; unclear D gene. Germline assignment: CDR1 SGHDT and CDR2 YYEEEE. This CDR3 is 15 amino acids long. The V and J ends lost 4 bases and 2 bases respectively, with 14 bases between them. The CDR3 DNA follows: TGTGCCAGCAGCAAAAGGTGGGCAGACACAGATACGCAGTATTTT. Its protein product is CASSKRWADTDTQYF.

This chain connects TRBV7-9 to TRBJ2-5; possibly TRBD1 for D (5 bases). CDR1 and CDR2 from the germline V gene are SEHNR and FQNEAQ (reference sequence). The CDR3 has 15 residues. V dropped 5 bases and J dropped 1 base, with 14 bases sitting between them. The DNA for the CDR3 is TGTGCCAGCAGCCCCACTTCAGGGTTCCAAGAGACCCAGTACTTC. Translation: CASSPTSGFQETQYF. Looking up the rest from reference TRBV7-9 and TRBJ2-5 gives the full variable domain: DTGVSQNPRHKITKRGQNVTFRCDPISEHNRLYWYRQTLGQGPEFLTYFQNEAQLEKSRLLSDRFSAERPKGSFSTLEIQRTEQGDSAMYLCASSPTSGFQETQYFGPGTRLLVL.

The V call is TRBV12-5, the J call TRBJ1-1; the D gene is possibly TRBD1 (6 bases). The CDR3 spans 17 residues. Per the germline V gene, CDR1 is LGHNT and CDR2 is FRNRAP. Trimming pared 0 bases from V and 4 bases from J, leaving 18 bases between. The CDR3 here is CASGLVGQPVLGTEAFF. The DNA of the CDR3 is TGTGCTAGTGGTTTGGTCGGACAGCCCGTTTTGGGCACTGAAGCTTTCTTT.

This clonotype was counted only a few times. This rearrangement joins TRBV7-6 to TRBJ1-1; TRBD1 agrees at 8 bases. CDR1 and CDR2 (germline): SGHVS, FNYEAQ. V dropped 5 bases and J dropped 8; count of bases not matched to a gene: 7. The CDR3 sequence is 13 residues long. Written as DNA, the CDR3 is TGTGCCAGCAGCGCCAACAGGGGGGACGAAGCTTTCTTT. It is translated as CASSANRGDEAFF.

This clonotype was observed a few times. This sequence joins TRBV27 and TRBJ2-2, with 10 positions matching TRBD2. Germline CDR1 is MNHEY and CDR2 is SMNVEV (reference sequence). CDR3 length: 17 amino acids. Trimming cost V 3 bases and J 0 bases; bases outside gene matches: 4. The CDR3: CASSLFLAGANTGELFF. CDR3 DNA: TGTGCCAGCAGTTTGTTCCTAGCGGGAGCGAACACCGGGGAGCTGTTTTTT.

The sample holds a few counts of this clonotype. The chain employs TRBV5-1 and TRBJ2-7; 14 bases align to TRBD2. This CDR3 region has 15 residues. The ends lost 4 bases at V and 9 bases at J; junction bases unmatched: 9. The germline V gene encodes CDR1 SGHRS and CDR2 YFSETQ. CDR3 nucleotides: TGCGCCAGCAGCCCGGGACTAGCGGGAGAAGAAAGGCAGTACTTC. As protein: CASSPGLAGEERQYF.

The V call is TRBV11-1, the J call TRBJ1-1, with TRBD1 matching over 10 bases. Trimming removed 5 bases from V and 0 bases from J; junction bases left unmatched: 21. Germline-derived CDR1 and CDR2 are SGHAT and FQDESV (reference sequence). The CDR3 extends over 21 amino acids. The CDR3 region is CASSPKTGGFTKPFMNTEAFF. The CDR3 nucleotides read TGTGCCAGCAGCCCCAAGACAGGGGGCTTTACTAAACCTTTCATGAACACTGAAGCTTTCTTT.

This clonotype was recorded once. CDR3 coding DNA: TGTGCCAGCAGTTCGCACCCAGGGGTCCCGAGCTCCTACAATGAGCAGTTCTTC. Encoded protein: CASSSHPGVPSSYNEQFF. The V call is TRBV27, the J call TRBJ2-1; tentatively, D is TRBD1 (6 bases). Germline values: CDR1 MNHEY, CDR2 SMNVEV (reference sequence). CDR3 length: 18 amino acids. V was trimmed by 4 bases and J by 0 bases, leaving 19 bases between them.

The CDR3 is CASSGWGRDPYNEQFF. CDR3 coding DNA: TGTGCCAGCAGTGGGTGGGGGCGGGATCCCTACAATGAGCAGTTCTTC. This chain uses TRBV27 with TRBJ2-1; D may correspond to TRBD1 or TRBD2 (6 bases each). The germline gives CDR1 MNHEY, CDR2 SMNVEV (reference sequence). The CDR3 covers 16 residues. Trimming pared 5 bases from V and 2 bases from J, leaving 16 bases between.

The V call is TRBV6-4, the J call TRBJ2-3, with D possibly matching TRBD1 (6 bases). Trimming took 0 bases from V and 1 from J, leaving 8 bases between them. Germline CDR1 and CDR2: MRHNA and SNTAGT. The CDR3 runs to 15 residues. The CDR3 sequence is CASSDSPGGTDTQYF. The CDR3 DNA reads as TGTGCCAGCAGTGACTCCCCAGGGGGCACAGATACGCAGTATTTT.

This clonotype has a handful of counts. This rearrangement joins TRBV28 to TRBJ1-1; 10 bases align to TRBD1. The germline CDR1 and CDR2 sequences are MDHEN and SYDVKM. The J segment lost 2 bases and the V segment lost 6 bases, leaving 15 bases of the junction unmatched. This CDR3 comprises 18 residues. In DNA, the CDR3 is TGTGCCAGCAGCTCCTATAGCCGGGACAGGGGCTCAAACACTGAAGCTTTCTTT. Translation gives CASSSYSRDRGSNTEAFF. The full variable domain, rest sourced from reference TRBV28 and TRBJ1-1, is DVKVTQSSRYLVKRTGEKVFLECVQDMDHENMFWYRQDPGLGLRLIYFSYDVKMKEKGDIPEGYSVSREKKERFSLILESASTNQTSMYLCASSSYSRDRGSNTEAFFGQGTRLTVV.

This clonotype was counted only a few times. The chain uses TRBV10-3 and TRBJ1-2, with D hard to call. Germline V gene lookup returns CDR1 ENHRY and CDR2 SYGVKD. V lost 7 bases and J lost 5, with 20 bases in between. This CDR3 region has 15 residues. The CDR3 here is CAITRGRNLFYGYTF. CDR3 DNA sequence: TGTGCCATCACCCGAGGACGGAATCTTTTTTATGGCTACACCTTC.

This clonotype has more than one count but fewer than ten. This chain's CDR3 is CSVVTSGSYNEQFF. For the CDR3, the DNA is TGCAGCGTCGTTACTAGCGGGAGCTACAATGAGCAGTTCTTC. This chain joins TRBV29-1 and TRBJ2-1; 11 nucleotides agree with TRBD2. CDR1 is SQVTM, CDR2 ANQGSEA, per germline. With V trimmed by 6 bases and J by 3 bases, 4 bases remained unmatched. This CDR3 has 14 residues.